These 9 T cell receptor beta chains came from one sample sequenced in a study of cytomegalovirus exposure and HLA in healthy donors. PCR was performed using 60 Vbeta and 13 Jbeta primers. Data came from immunoSEQ multiplex PCR; TCRdb stores just in-frame clones and leaves some out. The sample has 100,000 to 150,000 clones, under 20% seen once. Sequencing was done on a sample of PBMCs. These receptor sequences come from a female donor in good health and CMV-seropositive.

The chain couples TRBV29-1 to TRBJ2-7; D possibly corresponds to TRBD2 (6 bases). Looked up from germline, CDR1 is SQVTM and CDR2 is ANQGSEA. This CDR3 region has 13 residues. Trimming pared 6 bases from V and 4 bases from J, leaving 16 bases between. In nucleotides, the CDR3 is TGCAGCGTCAGTAGGGGAAGCGGGTACGAGCAGTACTTC. This gives the protein CSVSRGSGYEQYF.

This clone occurred a few times. The CDR3 DNA reads TGCGCCAGCAGCTCGGCCGGGACTAGCGGGAGTCCGGGAGATACGCAGTATTTT. Translating gives CASSSAGTSGSPGDTQYF. The chain carries TRBV5-1 and TRBJ2-3, with 14 bases lining up with TRBD2. Germline V gives CDR1 SGHRS, CDR2 YFSETQ. This CDR3 region has 18 residues. Unmatched junction bases numbered 11, after V lost 3 bases and J lost 5 bases.

This rearrangement joins TRBV29-1 to TRBJ2-2; D not resolved. Trimming cost V 2 bases and J 0 bases, with 4 bases left between them. The germline gives CDR1 SQVTM, CDR2 ANQGSEA. The CDR3 sequence is 13 residues long. Here the CDR3 DNA reads TGCAGCGTTGAACAGGCGAACACCGGGGAGCTGTTTTTT. This gives the protein CSVEQANTGELFF.

The chain links TRBV6-5 to TRBJ2-3, with a possible D match to TRBD2 (5 bases). Per the germline V gene, CDR1 is MNHEY and CDR2 is SVGAGI. V lost 0 bases, J lost 4 bases, and 11 bases lay in between. The CDR3 length is 15 residues. CDR3 sequence: CASSYSEGIPDTQYF. CDR3 coding DNA: TGTGCCAGCAGTTACTCAGAGGGAATCCCAGATACGCAGTATTTT.

The CDR3 nucleotides read TGCGCCAGCAGCCGACAAGGACAGGGAGATAATTCACCCCTCCACTTT. This encodes CASSRQGQGDNSPLHF. The chain couples TRBV4-3 to TRBJ1-6; 8 bases align to TRBD1. Trimming at V came to 4 bases and at J to 5 bases, leaving 7 bases not matched to a gene. The CDR3 is 16 amino acids. Germline CDR1 reads LGHNA; CDR2 reads YSLEER.

The chain combines TRBV28 with TRBJ2-2; 8 nucleotides line up with TRBD1. The length of the CDR3 is 16 residues. V trimming: 6 bases; J trimming: 0 bases; junction bases outside the gene matches: 6. Germline values: CDR1 MDHEN, CDR2 SYDVKM. In nucleotides, the CDR3 is TGTGCCAGCAGGAGACAGGGGACAACGAACACCGGGGAGCTGTTTTTT. It specifies CASRRQGTTNTGELFF.

The chain joins TRBV28 to TRBJ1-1, with 7 bases aligning to TRBD1. The V segment lost 0 bases and the J segment 7 bases; nucleotides outside the gene matches: 8. The CDR3 sequence is 15 residues long. Germline V gene data show CDR1 as MDHEN and CDR2 as SYDVKM. The CDR3 region has the DNA TGTGCCAGCAGTTTATGGGAACGGACAGGAGATGAAGCTTTCTTT. Translated: CASSLWERTGDEAFF.

The genes are TRBV10-3 and TRBJ2-7; 9 nucleotides align to TRBD2. The ends lost 11 bases at V and 0 bases at J; junction bases unmatched: 2. This CDR3 region has 12 residues. Germline V lookup: CDR1 ENHRY, CDR2 SYGVKD. The CDR3 sequence: CASRGGSYEQYF. In nucleotides, the CDR3 is TGTGCCTCGCGGGGGGGCTCCTACGAGCAGTACTTC.

This clone was recorded only once. The J gene is TRBJ2-5, the V gene TRBV5-4, with 8 bases fitting TRBD2. Germline CDR1 SGHNT, CDR2 YYREEE (reference sequence). This CDR3 has 16 residues. With V trimmed by 3 bases and J by 1 base, 8 bases remained unmatched. CDR3 coding DNA: TGTGCCAGCAGCTCCATCTACCTAGCGGGCCAAGAGACCCAGTACTTC. It codes for CASSSIYLAGQETQYF.